What follows is one T cell receptor (beta chain) and its context. Its specific antigen is unknown. The record has no base qualities; no much larger clone is one base away. What the time point label conveys for this sample: baseline before first vaccination. Samples from vaccinated people were obtained from the UK trials COV001 and COV002, which included a single-blind randomized controlled phase 2/3 trial of AZD1222 (ChAdOx1 nCoV-19) in healthy adults. Trial participant PBMC samples were collected at day 0 and day 28 after the second dose for TCRbeta chain sequencing. The CDR3 regions of human TCRbeta chains were analyzed by immunosequencing. Under the source paper's analysis protocol: TCRs in the repertoires were compared against a reference library of SARS-CoV-2-specific TCRs that had been generated with the MIRA antigen-specificity platform. Breadth meant the fraction of unique TCRs that were SARS-CoV-2-associated, whereas depth meant the fraction of total T cells that were SARS-CoV-2-associated. Each spike-specific TCR was assigned to its reactive spike region and to a CD4 or CD8 class using the MIRA data. Log10-transformed breadth and depth values were compared by one-way ANOVA with Sidak's multiple comparisons tests. TCRdb provides this immuneACCESS table in a form limited to in-frame rearrangements. Some clones are lacking; in checked studies, under half of them reflect an unresolved V gene, and why the rest are absent is not known. That table gives V, J and clone size, and the DNA gave D and trimming. Counted in this sample were about 55,000 clones; around 92% of them appeared once. Approximately 2% of the sample belongs to the ten largest clones.

This sample was included in a study of T cell responses to AZD1222 COVID-19 vaccine listed by TCRdb under 2021. Study-level background: AZD1222 recipients whose second dose came at about 4 weeks and those whose second dose came at about 12 weeks were combined into one group, since spike-specific TCR depth and breadth did not differ between the two schedules. A total of 233 trial participants underwent TCR sequencing, of whom 207 received two doses of AZD1222 and about 25 received two doses of the MenACWY control vaccine. Trial participants were enrolled by age into subgroups of 18-55, 56-69 and 70-plus years, and around 150, 28 and 57 TCR-sequenced participants, respectively, were included in these subgroups.

Via the germline V gene, CDR1 is SGDLS and CDR2 YYNGEE. V has 0 bases trimmed and J has 4 bases trimmed; junction bases matching no gene number 3. The CDR3 measures 15 amino acids from cysteine to phenylalanine. The CDR3 DNA has 45 bases and is translated from base 1. The investigation overall reported the following: Participants were mostly white British and included more females than males, and it was suggested by the authors that clonal diversity may have been underestimated. In the small 56-69-year group, the increase in depth fell short of significance, most likely because of low power. After two AZD1222 doses, spike-specific TCR breadth and depth were significantly higher than at day 0 and than in MenACWY recipients. Reportedly, close to half of the unique spike-specific TCRs recognized epitopes lying outside the regions that are mutated in the B.1.351 and B.1.1.7 variants. Because no day 14 peak-response samples were available, the repertoires could be characterized only after the peak T cell response. Conclusions about previously exposed vaccinees are limited because only six or seven AZD1222 recipients were SARS-CoV-2 seropositive at baseline. The vaccine-associated CD4 TCRs covered the entire spike protein, and the dominant responses fell in regions 160-218 and 743-854.

The material was peripheral blood, obtained on day 0 of AZD1222 vaccination. Recombination linked TRBV9 to TRBJ2-3; a stretch of 9 junction bases matches TRBD2. The clonotype was recovered from an adult in good health. The CDR3 region reads CASSVGGRAPDTQYF. The DNA sequence follows: TGTGCCAGCAGCGTAGGCGGGAGGGCCCCAGATACGCAGTATTTT. Supplemented by the reference TRBV9 and TRBJ2-3 proteins around the CDR3, the complete variable domain is DSGVTQTPKHLITATGQRVTLRCSPRSGDLSVYWYQQSLDQGLQFLIQYYNGEERAKGNILERFSAQQFPDLHSELNLSSLELGDSALYFCASSVGGRAPDTQYFGPGTRLTVL.